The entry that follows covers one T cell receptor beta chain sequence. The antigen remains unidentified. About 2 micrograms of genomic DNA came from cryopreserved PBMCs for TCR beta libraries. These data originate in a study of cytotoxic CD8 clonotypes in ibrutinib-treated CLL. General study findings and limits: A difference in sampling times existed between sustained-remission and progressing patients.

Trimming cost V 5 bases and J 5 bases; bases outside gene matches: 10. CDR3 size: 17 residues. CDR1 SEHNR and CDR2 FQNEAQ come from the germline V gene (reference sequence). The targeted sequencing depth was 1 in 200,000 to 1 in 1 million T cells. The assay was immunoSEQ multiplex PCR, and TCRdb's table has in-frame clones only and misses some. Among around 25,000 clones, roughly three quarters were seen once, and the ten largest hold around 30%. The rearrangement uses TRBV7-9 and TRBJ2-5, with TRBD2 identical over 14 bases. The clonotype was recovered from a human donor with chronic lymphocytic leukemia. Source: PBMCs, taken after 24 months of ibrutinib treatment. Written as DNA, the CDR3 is TGTGCCAGCAGCCCCCCCCCGGGACTAGCGGGGGTGGAGACCCAGTACTTC. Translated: CASSPPPGLAGVETQYF.